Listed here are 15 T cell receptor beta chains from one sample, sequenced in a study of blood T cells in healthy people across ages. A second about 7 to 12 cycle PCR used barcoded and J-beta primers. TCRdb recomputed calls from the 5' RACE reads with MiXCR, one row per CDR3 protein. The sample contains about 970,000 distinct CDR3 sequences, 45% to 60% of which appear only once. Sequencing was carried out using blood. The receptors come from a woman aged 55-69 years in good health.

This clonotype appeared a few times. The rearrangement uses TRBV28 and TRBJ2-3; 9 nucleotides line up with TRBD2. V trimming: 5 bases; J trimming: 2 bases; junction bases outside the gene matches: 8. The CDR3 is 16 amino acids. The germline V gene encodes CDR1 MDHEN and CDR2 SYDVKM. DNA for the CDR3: TGTGCCAGCAGTCCCCGACTAGCGGACTACACAGATACGCAGTATTTT. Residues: CASSPRLADYTDTQYF. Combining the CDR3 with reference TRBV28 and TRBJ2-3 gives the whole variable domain DVKVTQSSRYLVKRTGEKVFLECVQDMDHENMFWYRQDPGLGLRLIYFSYDVKMKEKGDIPEGYSVSREKKERFSLILESASTNQTSMYLCASSPRLADYTDTQYFGPGTRLTVL.

CDR3 amino acids: CASSLFTRTGTTEEKLFF. The CDR3 DNA follows: TGTGCCAGCAGTTTATTTACCAGAACCGGGACAACGGAGGAAAAACTGTTTTTT. This chain connects TRBV28 to TRBJ1-4, with D possibly being TRBD1 (6 bases). The V end lost 1 base, the J end lost 8 bases, and 23 bases lay between the germline ends. Germline values: CDR1 MDHEN, CDR2 SYDVKM. The length of the CDR3 is 18 residues.

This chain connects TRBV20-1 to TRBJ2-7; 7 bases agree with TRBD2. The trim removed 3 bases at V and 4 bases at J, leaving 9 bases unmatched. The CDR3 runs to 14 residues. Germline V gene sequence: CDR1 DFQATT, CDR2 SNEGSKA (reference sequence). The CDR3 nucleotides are TGCAGTGCTAGGGTGAGCGGGAAAACGTACGAGCAGTACTTC. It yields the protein CSARVSGKTYEQYF.

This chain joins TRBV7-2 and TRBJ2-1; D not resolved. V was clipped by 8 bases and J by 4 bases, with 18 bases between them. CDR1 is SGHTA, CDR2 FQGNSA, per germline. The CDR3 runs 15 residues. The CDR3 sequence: CASGQSNGYYNEQFF. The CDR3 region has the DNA TGTGCCAGCGGCCAGAGTAACGGCTATTACAATGAGCAGTTCTTC.

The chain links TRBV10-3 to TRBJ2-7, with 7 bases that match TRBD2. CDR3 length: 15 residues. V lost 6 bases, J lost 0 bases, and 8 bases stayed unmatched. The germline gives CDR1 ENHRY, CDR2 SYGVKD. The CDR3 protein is CAISLGAGSSYEQYF. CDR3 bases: TGTGCCATCAGCCTGGGAGCGGGGAGCTCCTACGAGCAGTACTTC.

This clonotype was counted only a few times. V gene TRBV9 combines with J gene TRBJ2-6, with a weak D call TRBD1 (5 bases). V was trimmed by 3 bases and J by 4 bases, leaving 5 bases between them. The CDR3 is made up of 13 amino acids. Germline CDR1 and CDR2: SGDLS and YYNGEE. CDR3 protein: CASSGQGANVLTF. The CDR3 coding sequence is TGTGCCAGCAGCGGACAGGGGGCCAACGTCCTGACTTTC.

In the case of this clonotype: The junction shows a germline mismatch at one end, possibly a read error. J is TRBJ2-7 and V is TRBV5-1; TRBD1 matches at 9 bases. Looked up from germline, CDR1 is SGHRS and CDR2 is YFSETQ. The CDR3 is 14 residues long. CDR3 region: CASSAGTGTYKQYF. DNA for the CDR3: TGCGCCAGCAGCGCGGGGACAGGGACCTACAAGCAGTACTTC.

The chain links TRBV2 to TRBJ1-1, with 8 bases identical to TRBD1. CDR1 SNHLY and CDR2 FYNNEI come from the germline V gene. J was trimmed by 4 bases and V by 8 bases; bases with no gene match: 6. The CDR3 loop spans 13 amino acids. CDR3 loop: CASPSDRATEAFF. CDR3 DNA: TGTGCCAGCCCGTCGGACAGGGCCACTGAAGCTTTCTTT.

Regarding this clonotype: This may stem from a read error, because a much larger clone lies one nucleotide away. CDR3 in amino acids: CASRGQGQFSGTNVLTF. The CDR3 DNA follows: TGTGCCAGCAGAGGACAGGGACAATTCTCTGGTACCAACGTCCTGACTTTC. V usage is TRBV12-3 or TRBV12-4 and J usage is TRBJ2-6; 8 positions agree with TRBD1. The CDR3 consists of 17 residues. The V gene end was trimmed by 6 bases and the J gene end by 8 bases; junction bases not matched to a gene: 15.

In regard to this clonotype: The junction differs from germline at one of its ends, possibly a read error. The CDR3 region is CARSFLGRTSNEQYF. The CDR3 DNA reads TGTGCCCGCAGCTTCCTCGGACGGACCTCCAACGAGCAGTACTTC. The chain is built from TRBV2 and TRBJ2-7; D remains unclear. The CDR3 totals 15 residues. Germline V gene data show CDR1 as SNHLY and CDR2 as FYNNEI.

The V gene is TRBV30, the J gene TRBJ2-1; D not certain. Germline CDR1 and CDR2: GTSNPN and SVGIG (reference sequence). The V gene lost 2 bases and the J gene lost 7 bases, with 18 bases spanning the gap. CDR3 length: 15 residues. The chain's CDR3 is CAWSRNSLSRNEQFF. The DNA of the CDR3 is TGTGCCTGGAGTCGCAATAGCCTATCTAGGAATGAGCAGTTCTTC.

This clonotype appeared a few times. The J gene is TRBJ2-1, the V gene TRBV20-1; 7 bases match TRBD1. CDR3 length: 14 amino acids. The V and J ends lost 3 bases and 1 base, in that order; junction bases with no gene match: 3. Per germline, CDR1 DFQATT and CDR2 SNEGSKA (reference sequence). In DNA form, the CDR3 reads TGCAGTGCTAGGCCGACAGGGTCCTACAATGAGCAGTTCTTC. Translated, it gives CSARPTGSYNEQFF.

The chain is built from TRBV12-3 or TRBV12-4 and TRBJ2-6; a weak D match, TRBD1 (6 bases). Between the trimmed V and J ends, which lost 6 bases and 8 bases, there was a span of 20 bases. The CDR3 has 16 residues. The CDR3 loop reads CASSPSGTKGTNVLTF. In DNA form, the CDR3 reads TGTGCCAGCAGCCCTAGTGGGACAAAAGGGACCAACGTCCTGACTTTC.

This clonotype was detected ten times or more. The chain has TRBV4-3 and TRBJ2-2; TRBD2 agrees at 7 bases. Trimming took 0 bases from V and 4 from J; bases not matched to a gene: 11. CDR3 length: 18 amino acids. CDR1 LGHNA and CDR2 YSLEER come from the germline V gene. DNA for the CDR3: TGCGCCAGCAGCCAAGAGAGAGCGGCGGGAGAGGGCACCGGGGAGCTGTTTTTT. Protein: CASSQERAAGEGTGELFF.

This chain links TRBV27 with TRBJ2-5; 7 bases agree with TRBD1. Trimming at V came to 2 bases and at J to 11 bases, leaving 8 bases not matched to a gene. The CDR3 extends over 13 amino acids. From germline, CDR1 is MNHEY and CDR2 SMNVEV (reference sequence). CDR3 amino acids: CASSLDRDGEQYF. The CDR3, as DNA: TGTGCCAGCAGTTTAGACAGGGATGGTGAGCAGTACTTC.